The 3 T cell receptor delta chains given below trace back to one sample, sequenced in a study of gammadelta T cells in human blood. TCRdb re-called the RT-PCR reads with CATT. Here the sample spans more than 300 delta-chain clones, about 48% being singletons. Source material: non-Vgamma9Vdelta2 gamma-delta T cells from cord blood. The source is a newborn.

This clone was seen a handful of times. The junction shows a germline mismatch at one end, possibly a read error. The same CDR3 arises from other DNA sequences in this sample as well. The V and J genes are TRDV1 and TRDJ1, with D maybe TRDD3 (7 bases). The germline V gene encodes CDR1 TSWWSYY and CDR2 QGS. The CDR3 extends over 24 amino acids. For the CDR3, the DNA is TGTGCTCTTGGGGAACTGGAAGGCCTTCCCCCTCTGGGGGGTACGCGTTGGTACACTGATAAACTCATCTTT. It translates to CALGELEGLPPLGGTRWYTDKLIF.

For this clone: This likely traces to a read error, being one base from a far larger clone. The V and J genes are TRDV1 and TRDJ1; 13 bases agree with TRDD3. CDR3 length: 22 amino acids. V was pared by 5 bases and J by 4 bases, with 25 bases of the junction left unmatched. Germline V gene sequence: CDR1 TSWWSYY, CDR2 QGS. The CDR3 DNA reads as TGTGCTCTTGGGAACGCGGCCTTCCTACGGTGTACTGGGGGATACGCAGGCGATAAACTCATCTTT. Its protein is CALGNAAFLRCTGGYAGDKLIF.

In regard to this clone: The likely explanation is a read error, given a far larger clone one base away. Other DNA sequences in the same sample also yield this CDR3. J is TRDJ4 and V is TRDV1, with 11 bases identical to TRDD3. This CDR3 has 18 amino acids. With V trimmed by 0 bases and J by 5 bases, 14 bases remained unmatched. Germline CDR1 TSWWSYY, CDR2 QGS. The CDR3 DNA reads TGTGCTCTTGGGGAACTTCCCCCTCAGGGCTGGGGGATACAGCCCCTGATCTTT. Encoded protein: CALGELPPQGWGIQPLIF.